The TCR beta chain described here comes from a study of blood T cell repertoires in COVID-19. About the research overall: The United States, Italy and Spain supplied acute and convalescent COVID-19 samples. T cells, B-cell-depleted T cells, or PBMCs supplied cDNA or gDNA.

Original processing notes: Amplification of reference gene primers was used by the study to estimate nucleated cell counts. The assay was immunoSEQ multiplex PCR, and TCRdb's table has in-frame clones only and misses some. That table furnishes V, J and clone size, whereas the DNA furnished D and trimming. The profile covers about 140,000 clones, with under 90% appearing a single time and about 3.5% taken by the ten largest. This CDR3 is 15 amino acids long. The V gene end was trimmed by 3 bases and the J gene end by 1 base; junction bases not matched to a gene: 6. Germline V CDR1 and CDR2: DFQATT, SNEGSKA (reference sequence).

The TCR comes from a man in his 70s who had recovered from COVID-19. The material sequenced was peripheral blood. This chain connects TRBV20-1 to TRBJ2-7, with 10 positions matching TRBD2. Here the CDR3 reads CSASRGTSASYEQYF. The DNA of the CDR3 is TGCAGTGCTAGTAGGGGGACTAGCGCATCCTACGAGCAGTACTTC.